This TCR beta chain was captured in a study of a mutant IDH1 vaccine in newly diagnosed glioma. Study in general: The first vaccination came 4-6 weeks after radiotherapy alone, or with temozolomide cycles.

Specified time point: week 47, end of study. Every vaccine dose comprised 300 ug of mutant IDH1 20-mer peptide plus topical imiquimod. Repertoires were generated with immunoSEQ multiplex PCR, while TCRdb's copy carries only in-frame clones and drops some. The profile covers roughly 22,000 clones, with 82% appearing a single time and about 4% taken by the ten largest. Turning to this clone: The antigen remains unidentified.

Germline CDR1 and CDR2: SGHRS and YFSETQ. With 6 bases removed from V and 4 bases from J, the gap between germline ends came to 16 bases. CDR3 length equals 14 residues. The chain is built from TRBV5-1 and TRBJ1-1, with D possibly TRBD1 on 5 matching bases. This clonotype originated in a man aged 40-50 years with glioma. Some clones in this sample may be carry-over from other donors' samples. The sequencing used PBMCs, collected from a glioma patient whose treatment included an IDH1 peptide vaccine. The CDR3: CASTHYSGGTEAFF. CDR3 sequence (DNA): TGCGCCAGCACCCATTACAGCGGGGGCACTGAAGCTTTCTTT.